The 5 T cell receptor beta chains below come from one sample, sequenced in a study of T cell changes during pregnancy in multiple sclerosis. Using immunoSEQ multiplex PCR, the repertoire was profiled, and TCRdb retains in-frame clones only, with some absent. The sample includes some 60,000 clones, approximately 89% of them seen just once. The sequencing used peripheral blood, collected after pregnancy. These receptors were collected from a female donor in good health, enrolled as a control in a pregnancy study.

The gene calls are TRBV4-3 and TRBJ2-1; D might be TRBD2 (6 bases). With 3 bases removed from V and 4 bases from J, the gap between germline ends came to 10 bases. Germline V gene data show CDR1 as LGHNA and CDR2 as YSLEER. The CDR3 has 14 residues. The CDR3 DNA is TGCGCCAGCAGCCAGAGTAGCGGTTACAATGAGCAGTTCTTC. The encoded protein is CASSQSSGYNEQFF.

The chain employs TRBV7-3 and TRBJ1-1; no reliable D call. Germline assignment: CDR1 SGHTA and CDR2 FQGTGA. The CDR3 contains 13 residues. Trimming shortened V by 4 bases and J by 1 base, and 7 bases separated the two germline ends. CDR3 DNA: TGTGCCAGCAGCTCGGAGGGGAACACTGAAGCTTTCTTT. Its protein is CASSSEGNTEAFF. Drawing the rest from reference TRBV7-3 and TRBJ1-1, the complete variable domain is GAGVSQTPSNKVTEKGKYVELRCDPISGHTALYWYRQSLGQGPEFLIYFQGTGAADDSGLPNDRFFAVRPEGSVSTLKIQRTERGDSAVYLCASSSEGNTEAFFGQGTRLTVV.

The chain has TRBV18 and TRBJ2-5; D is ambiguous. The CDR3 extends over 15 amino acids. V was shortened by 2 bases and J by 8 bases, with 18 bases between the two germline ends. In germline, CDR1 is KGHSH, CDR2 LQKENI. CDR3 sequence reads: CASSPIRSSRDTQYF. CDR3 DNA sequence: TGTGCCAGCTCACCAATTAGGTCTAGTCGCGACACCCAGTACTTC.

This rearrangement joins TRBV5-1 to TRBJ2-3; D perhaps matches TRBD2 (7 bases). Germline V gene lookup returns CDR1 SGHRS and CDR2 YFSETQ. This CDR3 has 15 residues. The V and J ends lost 2 bases and 4 bases respectively, with 14 bases between them. DNA for the CDR3: TGCGCCAGCAGCTTTAAGGGGGGGCCTGCAGATACGCAGTATTTT. Its translation is CASSFKGGPADTQYF.

This sequence joins TRBV2 and TRBJ2-2; weak D call: TRBD2 (5 bases). V was shortened by 6 bases and J by 0 bases, with 8 bases between the two germline ends. The CDR3 runs to 14 residues. Per the germline V gene, CDR1 is SNHLY and CDR2 is FYNNEI. CDR3 DNA sequence: TGTGCCAGCAGAGGAGGCGCGAACACCGGGGAGCTGTTTTTT. This sequence encodes CASRGGANTGELFF. Filled out from reference TRBV2 and TRBJ2-2, the complete variable domain reads EPEVTQTPSHQVTQMGQEVILRCVPISNHLYFYWYRQILGQKVEFLVSFYNNEISEKSEIFDDQFSVERPDGSNFTLKIRSTKLEDSAMYFCASRGGANTGELFFGEGSRLTVL.